A single sample is the source of the 13 T cell receptor beta chains below, sequenced in a study of blood T cell repertoires in COVID-19. TCRdb's table, derived via immunoSEQ multiplex PCR, lists solely in-frame clones and lacks some. The table lists approximately 240,000 clones, approximately 86% of them singletons, with 4.9% in the top ten. Input material: peripheral blood. The receptors derive from a woman aged 80 or over with active or convalescent COVID-19.

V and J are TRBV20-1 and TRBJ2-1, with TRBD2 matching 15 bases. V lost 3 bases and J lost 5; bases outside the gene matches: 11. Germline V gene data show CDR1 as DFQATT and CDR2 as SNEGSKA (reference sequence). CDR3 size: 18 residues. The CDR3 sequence is CSASNQIWTSGRDNEQFF. CDR3 DNA: TGCAGTGCTAGTAACCAAATCTGGACTAGCGGGAGGGACAATGAGCAGTTCTTC.

This clone was observed a few times. The chain employs TRBV19 and TRBJ2-7; 10 bases are a match to TRBD2. The CDR3 length is 15 residues. CDR1 is LNHDA, CDR2 SQIVND, per germline (reference sequence). J was trimmed by 0 bases and V by 9 bases; bases with no gene match: 8. The CDR3 loop reads CASSGGDGSSYEQYF. CDR3 bases: TGTGCCAGCAGCGGGGGGGACGGCAGCTCCTACGAGCAGTACTTC.

The V call is TRBV6-5, the J call TRBJ1-5; D unresolved. The CDR3 covers 13 residues. Germline lookup yields CDR1 MNHEY and CDR2 SVGAGI. Trimming cost V 7 bases and J 4 bases, with 11 bases left between them. The CDR3 DNA reads as TGTGCCAGCACCCCTGGGAGGAATCAGCCCCAGCATTTT. Amino acid sequence: CASTPGRNQPQHF.

This chain uses TRBV19 with TRBJ2-7, with TRBD1 matching over 8 bases. J lost 6 bases, V lost 3 bases, and 10 bases had no gene match. The germline gives CDR1 LNHDA, CDR2 SQIVND (reference sequence). The CDR3 consists of 15 residues. This CDR3 reads CASSILRQGAVEQYF. Written as DNA, the CDR3 is TGTGCCAGTAGTATTCTGCGGCAGGGGGCGGTCGAGCAGTACTTC. The full variable domain, completed using reference TRBV19 and TRBJ2-7, is DGGITQSPKYLFRKEGQNVTLSCEQNLNHDAMYWYRQDPGQGLRLIYYSQIVNDFQKGDIAEGYSVSREKKESFPLTVTSAQKNPTAFYLCASSILRQGAVEQYFGPGTRLTVT.

The chain couples TRBV6-5 to TRBJ1-1; tentatively, D is TRBD1 (5 bases). This CDR3 region has 13 residues. Trimming pared 8 bases from V and 4 bases from J, leaving 14 bases between. Germline V gives CDR1 MNHEY, CDR2 SVGAGI. The CDR3 bases are TGTGCCAGCGGCAAACGGGGGGGCACTGAAGCTTTCTTT. Translated, it gives CASGKRGGTEAFF.

V gene TRBV6-5 combines with J gene TRBJ2-7; 8 bases line up with TRBD1. The V segment lost 5 bases and the J segment 0 bases; nucleotides outside the gene matches: 6. The CDR3 covers 15 residues. Germline V gene sequence: CDR1 MNHEY, CDR2 SVGAGI. The CDR3 is CASSITGTGSYEQYF. The CDR3 nucleotides are TGTGCCAGCAGTATTACCGGGACAGGCTCCTACGAGCAGTACTTC.

This clone was recorded once. The rearrangement links TRBV28 to TRBJ1-1; D is ambiguous. V lost 3 bases to trimming and J lost 5 bases, with 7 bases between them. Germline V gene lookup returns CDR1 MDHEN and CDR2 SYDVKM. The CDR3 runs 12 residues. The CDR3, as DNA: TGTGCCAGCAGTTTGTTGGCAACTGAAGCTTTCTTT. It translates to CASSLLATEAFF.

The rearrangement uses TRBV19 and TRBJ1-5; possible D gene TRBD1, 5 bases. Germline V gives CDR1 LNHDA, CDR2 SQIVND (reference sequence). The germline V and J ends were trimmed by 5 bases and 2 bases, with 10 bases remaining between them. The CDR3 is 14 amino acids. The CDR3 is CASSFQGGNQPQHF. The CDR3 region has the DNA TGTGCCAGTAGTTTTCAGGGTGGCAATCAGCCCCAGCATTTT. Drawing the rest from reference TRBV19 and TRBJ1-5, the complete variable domain is DGGITQSPKYLFRKEGQNVTLSCEQNLNHDAMYWYRQDPGQGLRLIYYSQIVNDFQKGDIAEGYSVSREKKESFPLTVTSAQKNPTAFYLCASSFQGGNQPQHFGDGTRLSIL.

The chain employs TRBV18 and TRBJ1-2, with D possibly TRBD1 on 6 matching bases. There are 13 residues in the CDR3. V lost 3 bases to trimming and J lost 3 bases, with 8 bases between them. Germline assignment: CDR1 KGHSH and CDR2 LQKENI. The DNA of the CDR3 is TGTGCCAGCTCACCGGACAGCGACTATGGCTACACCTTC. Amino acids: CASSPDSDYGYTF.

V gene TRBV5-6 combines with J gene TRBJ1-2; D call uncertain. The V and J ends lost 3 bases and 5 bases respectively, with 14 bases between them. There are 14 residues in the CDR3. Germline V gives CDR1 SGHDT, CDR2 YYEEEE. DNA of the CDR3: TGTGCCAGCAGCTACCAGGCCCGGGAATATGGCTACACCTTC. Translation gives CASSYQAREYGYTF.

The chain is built from TRBV5-1 and TRBJ1-2; D remains ambiguous. V was cut by 0 bases and J by 4 bases, with 7 bases left in between. Germline V gene data show CDR1 as SGHRS and CDR2 as YFSETQ. This CDR3 is built from 13 residues. The CDR3, as DNA: TGCGCCAGCAGCTTGGGCCAGATCTATGGCTACACCTTC. Residues: CASSLGQIYGYTF.

The chain combines TRBV28 with TRBJ1-2, with 8 positions matching TRBD1. V lost 2 bases to trimming and J lost 7 bases; unmatched junction nucleotides: 12. The CDR3 totals 16 residues. Germline V gene lookup returns CDR1 MDHEN and CDR2 SYDVKM. CDR3 in amino acids: CASSLGTGRRVGGYTF. The CDR3 nucleotides read TGTGCCAGCAGTTTAGGGACAGGTCGACGAGTGGGTGGCTACACCTTC.

The gene calls are TRBV19 and TRBJ2-4, with 7 bases lining up with TRBD2. Unmatched junction bases numbered 12, after V lost 3 bases and J lost 1 base. Germline lookup yields CDR1 LNHDA and CDR2 SQIVND (reference sequence). There are 18 residues in the CDR3. CDR3 amino acids: CASSIGPRGDRAKNIQYF. In DNA, the CDR3 is TGTGCCAGTAGTATTGGGCCCCGGGGGGATAGGGCCAAAAACATTCAGTACTTC.